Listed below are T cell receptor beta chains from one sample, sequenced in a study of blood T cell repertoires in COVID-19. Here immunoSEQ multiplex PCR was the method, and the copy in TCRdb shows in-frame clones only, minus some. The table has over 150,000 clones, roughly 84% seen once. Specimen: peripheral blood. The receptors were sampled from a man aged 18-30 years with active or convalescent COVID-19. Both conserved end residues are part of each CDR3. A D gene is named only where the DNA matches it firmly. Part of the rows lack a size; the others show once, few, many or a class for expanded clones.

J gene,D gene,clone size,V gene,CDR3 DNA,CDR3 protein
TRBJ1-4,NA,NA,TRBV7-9,TGTGCCAGCAGCTCCAGAGTTGGGAGCCGGGAAGCTAATGAAAAACTGTTTTTT,CASSSRVGSREANEKLFF
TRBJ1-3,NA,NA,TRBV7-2,TGTGCCAGCAGCTTAAGCGGGGGATCTGGAAACACCATATATTTT,CASSLSGGSGNTIYF
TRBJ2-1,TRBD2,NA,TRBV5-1,TGCGCCAGCAGCCCAATGAGAAAGGGACTAGCAAAGGGCTACAATGAGCAGTTCTTC,CASSPMRKGLAKGYNEQFF
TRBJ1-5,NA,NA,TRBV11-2,TGTGCCAGCAGCTTAACAGGGAGATGGAGCAATCAGCCCCAGCATTTT,CASSLTGRWSNQPQHF
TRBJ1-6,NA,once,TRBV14,TGTGCCAGCAGCCCCCGATTTCGAAGCGGGACGGGCGATTCACCCCTCCACTTT,CASSPRFRSGTGDSPLHF
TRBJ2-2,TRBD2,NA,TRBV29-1,TGCAGCGTTGGTACTAGCGGGAATAGGCTGTTTTTT,CSVGTSGNRLFF
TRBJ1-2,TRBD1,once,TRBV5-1,TGCGCCAGTCGACTTGACAGGGTAGGGAACTATGGCTACACCTTC,CASRLDRVGNYGYTF
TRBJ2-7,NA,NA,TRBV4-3,TGCGCCAGCAGCCAAGCCACAGGGACCTACGAGCAGTACTTC,CASSQATGTYEQYF
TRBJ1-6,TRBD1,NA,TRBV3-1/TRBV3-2,TGTGCCAGCAGCCAACCTGACAGGGAGAATTCACCCCTCCACTTT,CASSQPDRENSPLHF
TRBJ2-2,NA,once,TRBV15,TGTGCCACCAGCAGCTCTTTAGGACAGCCGGGGAACACCGGGGAGCTGTTTTTT,CATSSSLGQPGNTGELFF
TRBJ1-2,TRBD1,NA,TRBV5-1,TGCGCCAGCAGCGATACCTGGACAGGGTTAAACTATGGCTACACCTTC,CASSDTWTGLNYGYTF
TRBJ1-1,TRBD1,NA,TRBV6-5,TGTGCCAGCAGAGGGACAGCCACCGCAGCTTTCTTT,CASRGTATAAFF
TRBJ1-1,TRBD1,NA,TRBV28,TGTGCCAGCAGCCCACCGACAGGGGTGAACACTGAAGCTTTCTTT,CASSPPTGVNTEAFF
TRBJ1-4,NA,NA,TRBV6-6,TGTGCCAGCAGGGGGATTCGGGAAGTGTCGAATGAAAAACTGTTTTTT,CASRGIREVSNEKLFF
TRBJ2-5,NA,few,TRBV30,TGTGCCTGGAGTGTTTCCGGGGTCCAAGAGACCCAGTACTTC,CAWSVSGVQETQYF
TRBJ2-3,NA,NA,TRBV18,TGTGCCAGCTCACCACAGGGGCCCCCCACAGATACGCAGTATTTT,CASSPQGPPTDTQYF
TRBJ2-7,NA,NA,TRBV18,NA,CASSPSLDKGNYEQYF
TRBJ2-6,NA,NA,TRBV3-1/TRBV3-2,TGTGCCAGCAGCCACTGTAAATCCTCTGGGGCCAACGTCCTGACTTTC,CASSHCKSSGANVLTF
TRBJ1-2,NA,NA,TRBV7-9,TGTGCCAGCAGCCAAAACGTGAGGGAGAGCTACACCTTC,CASSQNVRESYTF
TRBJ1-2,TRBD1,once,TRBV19,TGTGCCAGTAGTCCGGGGACAGCCATCTATGGCTACACCTTC,CASSPGTAIYGYTF